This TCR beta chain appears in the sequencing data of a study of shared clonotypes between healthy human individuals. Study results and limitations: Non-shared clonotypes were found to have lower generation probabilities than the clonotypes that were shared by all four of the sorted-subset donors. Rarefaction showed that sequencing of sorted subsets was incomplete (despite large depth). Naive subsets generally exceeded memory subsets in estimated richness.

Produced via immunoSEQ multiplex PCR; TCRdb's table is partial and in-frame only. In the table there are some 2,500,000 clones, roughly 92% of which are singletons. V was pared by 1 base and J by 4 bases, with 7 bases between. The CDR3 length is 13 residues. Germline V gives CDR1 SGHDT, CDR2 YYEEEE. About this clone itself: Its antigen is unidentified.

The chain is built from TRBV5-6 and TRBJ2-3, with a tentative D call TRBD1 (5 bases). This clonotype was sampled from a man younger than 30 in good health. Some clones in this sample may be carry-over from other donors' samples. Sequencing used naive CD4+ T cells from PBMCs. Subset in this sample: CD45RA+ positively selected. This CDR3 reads CASSLFRADTQYF. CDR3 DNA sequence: TGTGCCAGCAGCTTGTTCAGGGCAGATACGCAGTATTTT.